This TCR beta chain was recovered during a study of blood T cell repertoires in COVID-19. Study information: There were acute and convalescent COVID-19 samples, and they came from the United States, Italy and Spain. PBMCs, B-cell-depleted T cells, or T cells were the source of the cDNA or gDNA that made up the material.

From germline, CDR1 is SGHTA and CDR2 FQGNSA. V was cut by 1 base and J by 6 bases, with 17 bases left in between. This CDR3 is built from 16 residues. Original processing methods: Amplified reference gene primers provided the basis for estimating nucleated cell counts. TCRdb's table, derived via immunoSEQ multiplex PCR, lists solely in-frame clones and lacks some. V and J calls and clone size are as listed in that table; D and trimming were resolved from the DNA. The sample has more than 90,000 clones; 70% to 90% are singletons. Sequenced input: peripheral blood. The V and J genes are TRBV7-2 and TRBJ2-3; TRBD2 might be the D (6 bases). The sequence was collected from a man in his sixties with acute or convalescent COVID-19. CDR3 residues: CASSLVAGPEGDTQYF. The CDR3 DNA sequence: TGTGCCAGCAGCTTAGTGGCGGGCCCGGAGGGGGATACGCAGTATTTT.